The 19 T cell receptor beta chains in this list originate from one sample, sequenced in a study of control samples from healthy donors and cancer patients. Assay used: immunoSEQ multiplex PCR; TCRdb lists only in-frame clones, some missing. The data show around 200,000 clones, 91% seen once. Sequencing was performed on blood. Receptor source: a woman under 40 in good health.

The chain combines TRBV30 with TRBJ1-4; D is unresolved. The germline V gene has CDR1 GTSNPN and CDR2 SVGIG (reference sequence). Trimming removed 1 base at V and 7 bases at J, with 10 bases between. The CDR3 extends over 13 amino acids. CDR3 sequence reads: CAWSGRVGEKLFF. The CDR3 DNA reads TGTGCCTGGAGTGGTAGGGTGGGTGAAAAACTGTTTTTT.

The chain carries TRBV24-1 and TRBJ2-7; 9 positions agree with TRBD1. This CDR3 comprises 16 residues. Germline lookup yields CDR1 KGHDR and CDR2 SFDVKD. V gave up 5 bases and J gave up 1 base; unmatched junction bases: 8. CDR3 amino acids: CATSGVQGQGSYEQYF. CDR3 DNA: TGTGCCACCAGTGGAGTTCAAGGACAGGGGTCCTACGAGCAGTACTTC.

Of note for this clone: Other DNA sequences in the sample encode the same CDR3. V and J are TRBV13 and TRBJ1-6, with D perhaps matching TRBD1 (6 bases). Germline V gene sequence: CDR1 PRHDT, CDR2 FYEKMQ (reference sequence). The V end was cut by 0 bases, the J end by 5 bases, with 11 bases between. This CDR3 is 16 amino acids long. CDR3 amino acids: CASSLGTGINNSPLHF. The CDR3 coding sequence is TGTGCCAGCAGCTTAGGAACAGGGATTAATAATTCACCCCTCCACTTT.

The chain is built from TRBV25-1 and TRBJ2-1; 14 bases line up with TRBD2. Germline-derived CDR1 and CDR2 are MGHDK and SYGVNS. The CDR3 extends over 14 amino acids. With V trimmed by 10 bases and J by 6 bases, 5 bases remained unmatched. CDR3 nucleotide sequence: TGTGCCACCCGACTAGCGGGAGGGGGCAATGAGCAGTTCTTC. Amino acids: CATRLAGGGNEQFF.

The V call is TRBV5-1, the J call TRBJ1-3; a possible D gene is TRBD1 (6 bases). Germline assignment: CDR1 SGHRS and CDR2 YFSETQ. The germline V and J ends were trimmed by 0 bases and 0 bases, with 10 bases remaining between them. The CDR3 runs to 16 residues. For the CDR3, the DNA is TGCGCCAGCAGCTTGGAGGGGGGATACTCTGGAAACACCATATATTTT. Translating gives CASSLEGGYSGNTIYF.

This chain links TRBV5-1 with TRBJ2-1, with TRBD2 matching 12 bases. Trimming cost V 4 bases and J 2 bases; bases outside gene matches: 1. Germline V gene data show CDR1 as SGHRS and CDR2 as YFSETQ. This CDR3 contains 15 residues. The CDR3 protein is CASSASGGAYNEQFF. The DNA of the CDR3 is TGCGCCAGCAGCGCTAGCGGGGGGGCCTACAATGAGCAGTTCTTC.

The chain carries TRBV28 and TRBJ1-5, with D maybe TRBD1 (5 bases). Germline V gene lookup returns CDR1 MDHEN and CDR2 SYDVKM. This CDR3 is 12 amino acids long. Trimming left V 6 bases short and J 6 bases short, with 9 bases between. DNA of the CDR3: TGTGCCAGCAGGGGGACTGTTCAGCCCCAGCATTTT. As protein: CASRGTVQPQHF.

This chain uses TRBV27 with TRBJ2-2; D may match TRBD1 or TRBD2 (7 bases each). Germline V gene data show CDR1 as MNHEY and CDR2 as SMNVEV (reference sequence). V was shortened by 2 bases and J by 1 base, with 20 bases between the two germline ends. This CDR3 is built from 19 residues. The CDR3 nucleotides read TGTGCCAGCAGTTTAAACAGGGGTAGAATAGCGGGGAACACCGGGGAGCTGTTTTTT. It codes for CASSLNRGRIAGNTGELFF.

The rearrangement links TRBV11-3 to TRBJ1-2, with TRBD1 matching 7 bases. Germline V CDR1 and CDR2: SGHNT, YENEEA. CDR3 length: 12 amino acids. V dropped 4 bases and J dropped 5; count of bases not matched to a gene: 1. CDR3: CASSSQGYGYTF. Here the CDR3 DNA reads TGTGCCAGCAGCTCACAGGGGTATGGCTACACCTTC.

The CDR3 sequence: CASSLRNSPLHF. The CDR3 DNA reads TGTGCCAGCAGTTTGAGGAATTCACCCCTCCACTTT. The chain employs TRBV27 and TRBJ1-6, with no clear D. The CDR3 is 12 residues long. V dropped 3 bases and J dropped 7 bases, with 4 bases sitting between them. Germline values: CDR1 MNHEY, CDR2 SMNVEV (reference sequence).

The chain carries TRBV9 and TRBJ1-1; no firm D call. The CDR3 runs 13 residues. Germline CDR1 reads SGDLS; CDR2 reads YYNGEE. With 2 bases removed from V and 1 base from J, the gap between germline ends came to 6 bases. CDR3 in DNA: TGTGCCAGCAGCGTTCACCAGAACACTGAAGCTTTCTTT. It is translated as CASSVHQNTEAFF.

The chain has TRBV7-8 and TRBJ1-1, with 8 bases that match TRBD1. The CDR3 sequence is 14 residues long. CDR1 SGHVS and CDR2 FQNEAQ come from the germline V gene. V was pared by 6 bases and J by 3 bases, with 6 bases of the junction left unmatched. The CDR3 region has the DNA TGTGCCAGCAGACGACAGGGGCGTTACACTGAAGCTTTCTTT. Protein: CASRRQGRYTEAFF.

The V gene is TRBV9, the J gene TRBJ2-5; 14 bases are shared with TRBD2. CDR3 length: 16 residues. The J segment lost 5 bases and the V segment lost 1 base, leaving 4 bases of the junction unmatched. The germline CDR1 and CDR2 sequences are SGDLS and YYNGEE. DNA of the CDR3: TGTGCCAGCAGCGTATATGGGACTAGCGGGGGCGAGACCCAGTACTTC. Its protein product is CASSVYGTSGGETQYF.

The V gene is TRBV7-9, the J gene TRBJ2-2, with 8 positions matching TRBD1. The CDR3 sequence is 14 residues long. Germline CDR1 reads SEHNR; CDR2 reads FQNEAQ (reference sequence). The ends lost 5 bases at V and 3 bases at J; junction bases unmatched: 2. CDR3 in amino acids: CASSRTGYTGELFF. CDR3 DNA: TGTGCCAGCAGCAGGACAGGGTACACCGGGGAGCTGTTTTTT.

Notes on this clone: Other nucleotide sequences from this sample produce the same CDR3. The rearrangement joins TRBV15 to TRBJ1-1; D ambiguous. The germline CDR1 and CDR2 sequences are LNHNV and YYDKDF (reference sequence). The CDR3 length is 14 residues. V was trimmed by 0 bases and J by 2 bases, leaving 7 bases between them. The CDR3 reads CATSRDRGNTEAFF. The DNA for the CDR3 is TGTGCCACCAGCAGAGATAGAGGAAACACTGAAGCTTTCTTT.

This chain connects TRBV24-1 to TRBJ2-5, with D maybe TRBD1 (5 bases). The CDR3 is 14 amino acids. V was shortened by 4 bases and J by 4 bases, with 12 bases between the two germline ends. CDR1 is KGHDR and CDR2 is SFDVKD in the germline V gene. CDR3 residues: CATSDPRVSETQYF. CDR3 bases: TGTGCCACCAGTGACCCCAGGGTATCAGAGACCCAGTACTTC.

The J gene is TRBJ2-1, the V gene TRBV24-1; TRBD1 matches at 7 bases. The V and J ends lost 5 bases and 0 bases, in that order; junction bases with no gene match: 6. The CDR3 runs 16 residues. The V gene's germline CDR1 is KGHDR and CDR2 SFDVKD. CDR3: CATSGDRPFSYNEQFF. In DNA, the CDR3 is TGTGCCACCAGTGGGGACAGACCCTTCTCCTACAATGAGCAGTTCTTC.

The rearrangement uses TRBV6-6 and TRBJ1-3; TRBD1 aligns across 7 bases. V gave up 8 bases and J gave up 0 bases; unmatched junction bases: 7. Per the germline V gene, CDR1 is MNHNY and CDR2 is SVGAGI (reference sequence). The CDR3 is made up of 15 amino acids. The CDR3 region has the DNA TGTGCCAGCCACCCGAGACAGGGCTCTGGAAACACCATATATTTT. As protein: CASHPRQGSGNTIYF.

Here the CDR3 DNA reads TGTGCCATCAGTGAGGCGGACAGGGGGCACTATGGCTACACCTTC. Protein sequence: CAISEADRGHYGYTF. The chain carries TRBV10-3 and TRBJ1-2, with 11 bases aligning to TRBD1. CDR1 ENHRY and CDR2 SYGVKD come from the germline V gene. This CDR3 is built from 15 residues. V trimming: 2 bases; J trimming: 3 bases; junction bases outside the gene matches: 2.